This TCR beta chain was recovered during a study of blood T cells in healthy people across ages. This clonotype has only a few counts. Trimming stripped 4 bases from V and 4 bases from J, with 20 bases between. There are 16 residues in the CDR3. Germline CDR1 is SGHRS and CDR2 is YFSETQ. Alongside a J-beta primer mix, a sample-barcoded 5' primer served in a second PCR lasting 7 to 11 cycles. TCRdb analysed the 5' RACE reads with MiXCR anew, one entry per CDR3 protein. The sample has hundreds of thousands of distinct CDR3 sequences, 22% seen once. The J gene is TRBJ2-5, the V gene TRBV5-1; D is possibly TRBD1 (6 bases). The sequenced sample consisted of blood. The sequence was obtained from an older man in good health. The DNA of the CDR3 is TGCGCCAGCAGCCTCCCCCCCTCGACAGGAATAGAGACCCAGTACTTC. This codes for CASSLPPSTGIETQYF.